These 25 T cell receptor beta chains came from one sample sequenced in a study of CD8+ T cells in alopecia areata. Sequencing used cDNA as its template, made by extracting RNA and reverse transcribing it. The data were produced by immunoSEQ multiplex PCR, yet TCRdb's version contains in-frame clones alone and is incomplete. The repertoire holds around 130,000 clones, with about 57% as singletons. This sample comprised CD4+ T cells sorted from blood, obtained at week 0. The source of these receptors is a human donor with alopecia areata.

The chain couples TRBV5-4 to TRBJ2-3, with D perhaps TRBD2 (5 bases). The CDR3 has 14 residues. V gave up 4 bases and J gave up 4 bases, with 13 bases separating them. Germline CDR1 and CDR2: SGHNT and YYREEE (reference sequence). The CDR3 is CASSPALGSDTQYF. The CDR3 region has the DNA TGTGCCAGCAGCCCCGCACTAGGTTCAGATACGCAGTATTTT.

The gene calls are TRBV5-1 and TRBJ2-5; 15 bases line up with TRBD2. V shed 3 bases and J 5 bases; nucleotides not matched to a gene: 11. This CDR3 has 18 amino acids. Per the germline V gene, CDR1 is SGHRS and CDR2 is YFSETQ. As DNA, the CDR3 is TGCGCCAGCAGCTGGGGGGGACTAGCGGGAGGACGAGCTGAGACCCAGTACTTC. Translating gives CASSWGGLAGGRAETQYF.

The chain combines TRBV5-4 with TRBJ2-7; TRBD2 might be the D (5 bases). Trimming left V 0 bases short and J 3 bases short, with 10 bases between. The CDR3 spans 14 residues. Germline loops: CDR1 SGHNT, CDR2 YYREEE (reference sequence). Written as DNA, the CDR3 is TGTGCCAGCAGCTTGGAGGGCGGACTCTACGAGCAGTACTTC. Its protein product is CASSLEGGLYEQYF.

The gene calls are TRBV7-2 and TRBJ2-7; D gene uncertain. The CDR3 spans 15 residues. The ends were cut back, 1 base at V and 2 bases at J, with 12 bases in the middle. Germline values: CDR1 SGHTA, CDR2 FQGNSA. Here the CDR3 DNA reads TGTGCCAGCAGCTTAGAGTACACTAACACCTACGAGCAGTACTTC. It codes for CASSLEYTNTYEQYF.

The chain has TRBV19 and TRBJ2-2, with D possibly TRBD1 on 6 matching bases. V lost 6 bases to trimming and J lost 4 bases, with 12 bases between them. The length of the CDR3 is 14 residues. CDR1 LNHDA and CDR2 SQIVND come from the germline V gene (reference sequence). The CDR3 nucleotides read TGTGCCAGTAGCAGGGGCTCAAGCACCGGGGAGCTGTTTTTT. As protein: CASSRGSSTGELFF.

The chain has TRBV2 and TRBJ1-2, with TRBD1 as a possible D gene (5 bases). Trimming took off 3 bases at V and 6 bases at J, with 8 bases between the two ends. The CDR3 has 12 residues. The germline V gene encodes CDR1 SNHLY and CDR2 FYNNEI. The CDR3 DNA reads TGTGCCAGCAGTGAGCAGGGCCATGGCTACACCTTC. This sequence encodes CASSEQGHGYTF. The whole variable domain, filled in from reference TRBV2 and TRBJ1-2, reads EPEVTQTPSHQVTQMGQEVILRCVPISNHLYFYWYRQILGQKVEFLVSFYNNEISEKSEIFDDQFSVERPDGSNFTLKIRSTKLEDSAMYFCASSEQGHGYTFGSGTRLTVV.

CDR3 sequence: CASRRDYFTDTQYF. CDR3 bases: TGCGCCAGCAGGCGGGACTACTTCACAGATACGCAGTATTTT. The J gene is TRBJ2-3, the V gene TRBV5-1; 7 bases are a match to TRBD2. V trimming: 5 bases; J trimming: 2 bases; junction bases outside the gene matches: 5. From germline, CDR1 is SGHRS and CDR2 YFSETQ. The CDR3 is 14 amino acids.

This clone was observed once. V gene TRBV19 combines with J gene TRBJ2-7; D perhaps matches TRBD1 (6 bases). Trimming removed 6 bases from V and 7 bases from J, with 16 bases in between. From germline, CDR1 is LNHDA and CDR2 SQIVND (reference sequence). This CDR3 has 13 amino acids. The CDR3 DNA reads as TGTGCCAGTAGGCTGGACAGTGGAATGGAGCAGTACTTC. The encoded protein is CASRLDSGMEQYF.

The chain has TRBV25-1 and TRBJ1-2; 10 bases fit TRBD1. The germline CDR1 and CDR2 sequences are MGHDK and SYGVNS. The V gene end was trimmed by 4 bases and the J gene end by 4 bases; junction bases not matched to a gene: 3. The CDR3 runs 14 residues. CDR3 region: CASSAGTGVYGYTF. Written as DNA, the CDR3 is TGTGCCAGCAGTGCCGGGACAGGGGTCTATGGCTACACCTTC.

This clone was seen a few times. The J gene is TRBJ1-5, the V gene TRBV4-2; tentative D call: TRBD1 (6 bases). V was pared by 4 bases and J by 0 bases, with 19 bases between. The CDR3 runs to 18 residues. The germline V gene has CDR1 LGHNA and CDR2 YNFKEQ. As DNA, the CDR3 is TGTGCCAGCAGCCTCCGCCCGCCAGGGGCTAATAGCAATCAGCCCCAGCATTTT. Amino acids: CASSLRPPGANSNQPQHF.

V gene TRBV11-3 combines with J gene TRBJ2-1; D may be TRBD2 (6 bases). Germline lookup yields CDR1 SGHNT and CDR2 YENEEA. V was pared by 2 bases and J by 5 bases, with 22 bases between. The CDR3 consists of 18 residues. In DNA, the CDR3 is TGTGCCAGCAGCTTATTGGCGCCGGGTGGGGGGATAAACAATGAGCAGTTCTTC. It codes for CASSLLAPGGGINNEQFF.

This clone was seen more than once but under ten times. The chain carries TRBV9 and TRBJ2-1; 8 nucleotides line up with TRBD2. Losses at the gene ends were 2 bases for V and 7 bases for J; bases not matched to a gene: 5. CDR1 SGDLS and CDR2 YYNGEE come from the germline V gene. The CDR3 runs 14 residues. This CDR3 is CASSVAGGENEQFF. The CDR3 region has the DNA TGTGCCAGCAGCGTCGCGGGGGGAGAGAATGAGCAGTTCTTC. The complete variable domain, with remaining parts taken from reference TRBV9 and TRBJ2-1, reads DSGVTQTPKHLITATGQRVTLRCSPRSGDLSVYWYQQSLDQGLQFLIQYYNGEERAKGNILERFSAQQFPDLHSELNLSSLELGDSALYFCASSVAGGENEQFFGPGTRLTVL.

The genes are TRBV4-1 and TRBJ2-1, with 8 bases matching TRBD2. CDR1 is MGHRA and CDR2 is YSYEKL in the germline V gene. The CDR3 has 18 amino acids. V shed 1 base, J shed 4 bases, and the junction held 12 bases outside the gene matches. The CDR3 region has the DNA TGCGCCAGCAGCCAAGCCTGGCTCGGGGGGGCCTCTTACAATGAGCAGTTCTTC. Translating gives CASSQAWLGGASYNEQFF.

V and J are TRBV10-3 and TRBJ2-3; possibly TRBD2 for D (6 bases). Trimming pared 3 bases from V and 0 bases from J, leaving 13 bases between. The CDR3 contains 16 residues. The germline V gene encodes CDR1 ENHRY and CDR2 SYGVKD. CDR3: CAISDWASASTDTQYF. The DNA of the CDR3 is TGTGCCATCAGTGACTGGGCTAGCGCAAGCACAGATACGCAGTATTTT.

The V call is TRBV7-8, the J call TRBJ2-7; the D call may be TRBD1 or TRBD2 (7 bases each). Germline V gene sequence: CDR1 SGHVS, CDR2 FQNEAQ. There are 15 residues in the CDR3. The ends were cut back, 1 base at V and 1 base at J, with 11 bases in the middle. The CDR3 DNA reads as TGTGCCAGCAGCTTAGTCCAGGGGGGGTCCTACGAGCAGTACTTC. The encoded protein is CASSLVQGGSYEQYF. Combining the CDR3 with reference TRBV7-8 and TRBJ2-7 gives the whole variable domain GAGVSQSPRYKVAKRGQDVALRCDPISGHVSLFWYQQALGQGPEFLTYFQNEAQLDKSGLPSDRFFAERPEGSVSTLKIQRTQQEDSAVYLCASSLVQGGSYEQYFGPGTRLTVT.

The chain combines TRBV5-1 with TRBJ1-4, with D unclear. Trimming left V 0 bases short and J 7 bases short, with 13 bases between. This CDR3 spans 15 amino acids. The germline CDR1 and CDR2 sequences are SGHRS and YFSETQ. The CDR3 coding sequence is TGCGCCAGCAGCTTGGCCGACGCCGGGAGTGAAAAACTGTTTTTT. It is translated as CASSLADAGSEKLFF.

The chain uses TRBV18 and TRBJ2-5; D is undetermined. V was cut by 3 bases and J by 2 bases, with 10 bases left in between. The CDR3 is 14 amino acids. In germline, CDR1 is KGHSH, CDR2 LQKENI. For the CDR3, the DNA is TGTGCCAGCTCACCCTTTGGCGTTCAAGAGACCCAGTACTTC. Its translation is CASSPFGVQETQYF.

The CDR3 nucleotides are TGTGCCAGCAGCCGCTCAGGGGCCGGGGAGCTGTTTTTT. It encodes CASSRSGAGELFF. V usage is TRBV7-7 and J usage is TRBJ2-2, with D tentatively TRBD1 (6 bases). Between the trimmed V and J ends, which lost 5 bases and 6 bases, there was a span of 10 bases. CDR1 is SSHAT, CDR2 FNYEAQ, per germline (reference sequence). The CDR3 is 13 residues long.

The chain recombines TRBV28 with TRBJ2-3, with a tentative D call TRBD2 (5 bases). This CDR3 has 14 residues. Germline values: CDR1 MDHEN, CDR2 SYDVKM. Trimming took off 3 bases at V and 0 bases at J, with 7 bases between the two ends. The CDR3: CASSFEGSTDTQYF. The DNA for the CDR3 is TGTGCCAGCAGTTTTGAGGGCAGCACAGATACGCAGTATTTT.

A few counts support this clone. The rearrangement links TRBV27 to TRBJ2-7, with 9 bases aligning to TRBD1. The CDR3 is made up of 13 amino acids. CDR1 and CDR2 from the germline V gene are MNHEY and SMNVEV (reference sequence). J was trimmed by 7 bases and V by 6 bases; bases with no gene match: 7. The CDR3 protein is CASSRTGVGEQYF. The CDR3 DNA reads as TGTGCCAGCAGCCGGACAGGGGTGGGAGAGCAGTACTTC.

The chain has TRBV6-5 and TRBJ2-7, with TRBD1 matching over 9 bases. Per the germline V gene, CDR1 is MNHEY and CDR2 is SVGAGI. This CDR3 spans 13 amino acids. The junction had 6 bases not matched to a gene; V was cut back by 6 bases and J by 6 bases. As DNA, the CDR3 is TGTGCCAGCAGCCGACGACAGGGGGGCGAGCAGTACTTC. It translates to CASSRRQGGEQYF.

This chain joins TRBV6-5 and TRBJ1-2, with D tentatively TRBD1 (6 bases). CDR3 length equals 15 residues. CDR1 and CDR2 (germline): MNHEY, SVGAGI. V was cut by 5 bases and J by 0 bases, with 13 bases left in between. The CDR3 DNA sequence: TGTGCCAGCAGTGCCCGGGACACCTCTAACTATGGCTACACCTTC. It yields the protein CASSARDTSNYGYTF.

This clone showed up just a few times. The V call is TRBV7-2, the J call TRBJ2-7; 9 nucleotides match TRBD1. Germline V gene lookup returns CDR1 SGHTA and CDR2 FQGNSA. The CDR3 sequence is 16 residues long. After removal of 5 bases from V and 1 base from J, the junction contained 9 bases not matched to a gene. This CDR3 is CASSLRDRATSYEQYF. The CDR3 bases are TGTGCCAGCAGCCTGAGGGACAGGGCAACTTCCTACGAGCAGTACTTC.

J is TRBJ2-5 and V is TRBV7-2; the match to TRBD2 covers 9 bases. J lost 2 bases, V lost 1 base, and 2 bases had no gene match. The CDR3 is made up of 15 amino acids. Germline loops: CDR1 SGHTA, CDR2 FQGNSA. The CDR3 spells CASSLVAGGQETQYF. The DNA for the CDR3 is TGTGCCAGCAGCTTAGTGGCGGGGGGGCAAGAGACCCAGTACTTC.

CDR3 in amino acids: CAISESDGYGYTF. CDR3 sequence (DNA): TGTGCCATCAGTGAGTCCGACGGCTATGGCTACACCTTC. The chain carries TRBV10-3 and TRBJ1-2; D unresolved. Trimming removed 0 bases at V and 4 bases at J, with 6 bases between. Germline values: CDR1 ENHRY, CDR2 SYGVKD. The CDR3 spans 13 residues.